Shown below are 13 T cell receptor beta chains from a single sample sequenced in a study of T cell responses to AZD1222 COVID-19 vaccine. The method was immunoSEQ multiplex PCR; TCRdb's version includes in-frame clones alone and lacks a portion of them. The sample carries tens of thousands of clones, 80% recorded once. The sequencing used peripheral blood, collected on day 0 of AZD1222 vaccination. All receptors derive from an adult in good health.

This clone came up a few times. The rearrangement uses TRBV3-1 (or the pseudogene TRBV3-2) and TRBJ1-2; D call uncertain. This CDR3 region has 14 residues. CDR1 is LGHDT and CDR2 is YNNKEL in the germline V gene (reference sequence). V dropped 3 bases and J dropped 7 bases, with 15 bases sitting between them. The CDR3 coding sequence is TGTGCCAGCAGCCACGGCCCATCCGATGGTGGCTACACCTTC. This sequence encodes CASSHGPSDGGYTF.

CDR3: CAWSPDLQGTYNSPLHF. CDR3 nucleotide sequence: TGTGCCTGGAGTCCAGACCTCCAGGGGACCTATAATTCACCCCTCCACTTT. The genes are TRBV30 and TRBJ1-6, with D perhaps TRBD1 (6 bases). The ends were cut back, 2 bases at V and 2 bases at J, with 16 bases in the middle. The CDR3 is 17 residues long. Per germline, CDR1 GTSNPN and CDR2 SVGIG (reference sequence).

J is TRBJ2-7 and V is TRBV1; the table's D call TRBD2 went unverified against the DNA. TRBV1 is labeled a pseudogene. The CDR3 contains 15 residues. The CDR3: CTSSQDPTCSYEQYF. The CDR3 DNA reads TGCACCAGCAGCCAAGATCCTACGTGTTCCTACGAGCAGTACTTC.

CDR3 region: CASSQELTLNTEAFF. CDR3 nucleotides: TGTGCCAGCAGCCAAGAGCTGACATTGAACACTGAAGCTTTCTTT. V and J are TRBV14 and TRBJ1-1; D gene unclear. From germline, CDR1 is SGHDN and CDR2 FVKESK. The CDR3 consists of 15 residues. Trimming took off 0 bases at V and 0 bases at J, with 8 bases between the two ends.

The genes are TRBV19 and TRBJ1-5; unclear D gene. The V end was cut by 3 bases, the J end by 3 bases, with 3 bases between. Germline CDR1 and CDR2: LNHDA and SQIVND (reference sequence). This CDR3 has 12 amino acids. CDR3 residues: CASSMDNQPQHF. In DNA, the CDR3 is TGTGCCAGTAGTATGGACAATCAGCCCCAGCATTTT.

This chain joins TRBV30 and TRBJ1-5; D is perhaps TRBD1 (5 bases). Trimming cost V 3 bases and J 5 bases, with 11 bases left between them. The CDR3 contains 13 residues. Germline assignment: CDR1 GTSNPN and CDR2 SVGIG (reference sequence). The CDR3 spells CAWSGGGYQPQHF. The CDR3, as DNA: TGTGCCTGGAGCGGGGGGGGTTATCAGCCCCAGCATTTT. Together with reference TRBV30 and TRBJ1-5, the CDR3 gives the full variable domain: SQTIHQWPATLVQPVGSPLSLECTVEGTSNPNLYWYRQAAGRGLQLLFYSVGIGQISSEVPQNLSASRPQDRQFILSSKKLLLSDSGFYLCAWSGGGYQPQHFGDGTRLSIL.

The chain carries TRBV19 and TRBJ1-2; possibly TRBD1 for D (5 bases). Trimming pared 3 bases from V and 4 bases from J, leaving 18 bases between. CDR1 LNHDA and CDR2 SQIVND come from the germline V gene (reference sequence). CDR3 length: 16 amino acids. The CDR3: CASSITRDAARYGYTF. DNA for the CDR3: TGTGCCAGTAGTATTACCAGGGACGCTGCGCGCTATGGCTACACCTTC.

V gene TRBV28 combines with J gene TRBJ1-1; TRBD1 aligns across 8 bases. Germline assignment: CDR1 MDHEN and CDR2 SYDVKM. The V segment lost 8 bases and the J segment 2 bases; nucleotides outside the gene matches: 1. The CDR3 runs to 12 residues. The CDR3 nucleotides are TGTGCCAGCGGGACAGGAAACACTGAAGCTTTCTTT. Translation gives CASGTGNTEAFF.

This clone appeared once. V usage is TRBV4-3 and J usage is TRBJ2-3, with TRBD2 matching 10 bases. The CDR3 contains 15 residues. V lost 0 bases, J lost 7 bases, and 4 bases stayed unmatched. Germline CDR1 and CDR2: LGHNA and YSLEER. The CDR3 sequence: CASSQEASGGYTQYF. CDR3 sequence (DNA): TGCGCCAGCAGCCAAGAGGCTAGCGGGGGATATACGCAGTATTTT.

This chain connects TRBV29-1 to TRBJ2-3; 8 bases align to TRBD2. The CDR3 spans 13 residues. Germline CDR1 and CDR2: SQVTM and ANQGSEA. J gave up 5 bases and V 2 bases, and 3 bases lay outside the gene matches. CDR3 amino acids: CSVERGGGDTQYF. The CDR3, as DNA: TGCAGCGTTGAACGGGGGGGAGGAGATACGCAGTATTTT.

The chain has TRBV7-9 and TRBJ1-3; D perhaps matches TRBD1 (6 bases). V gave up 1 base and J gave up 2 bases, with 6 bases separating them. Germline CDR1 SEHNR, CDR2 FQNEAQ (reference sequence). The CDR3 has 14 residues. CDR3 residues: CASSLGQAGNTIYF. The CDR3 DNA is TGTGCCAGCAGCTTAGGACAGGCTGGAAACACCATATATTTT. The whole variable domain, filled in from reference TRBV7-9 and TRBJ1-3, reads DTGVSQNPRHKITKRGQNVTFRCDPISEHNRLYWYRQTLGQGPEFLTYFQNEAQLEKSRLLSDRFSAERPKGSFSTLEIQRTEQGDSAMYLCASSLGQAGNTIYFGEGSWLTVV.

The V and J genes are TRBV7-9 and TRBJ1-2, with D uncertain. Trimming removed 6 bases from V and 2 bases from J, with 19 bases in between. This CDR3 contains 16 residues. Germline V gene lookup returns CDR1 SEHNR and CDR2 FQNEAQ (reference sequence). CDR3 bases: TGTGCCAGCAGTCCCACCGCAGCGGTTAGAAACTATGGCTACACCTTC. Translated: CASSPTAAVRNYGYTF.

As regards this clone: At one end, the junction sequence differs from germline, possibly due to a read error. The chain uses TRBV18 and TRBJ1-2; 9 bases are shared with TRBD1. The CDR3 covers 14 residues. The germline V gene encodes CDR1 KGHSH and CDR2 LQKENI. CDR3 region: CASSPNRDRVTERF. CDR3 coding DNA: TGTGCCAGCTCACCGAACCGGGACAGGGTAACGGAGCGCTTC.